This T cell receptor beta chain emerged from a study of OX40 agonist ivuxolimab in advanced cancers. Overall study: People who had prior anti-PD-1, anti-PD-L1 or anti-CTLA-4 therapy could take part, and around 40% had some. The study's findings and limits: Expanded clones belonging to CD8+ T cells outnumbered, on average, those of CD4+. The study observed clonal expansion of CD4+ and CD8+ blood T cells by week 6 at 0.1 to 3.0 mg/kg.

Only in-frame clones appear in the TCRdb table, and some are missing; sequencing was by immunoSEQ multiplex PCR. The sample lists more than 70,000 clones, 70% to 90% occurring once. Samples of blood were obtained at baseline, on cycle 4 day 1, and on cycle 7 day 1. V dropped 7 bases and J dropped 3 bases, with 7 bases sitting between them. The CDR3 extends over 12 amino acids. Germline values: CDR1 LNHDA, CDR2 SQIVND (reference sequence). Details on this clone: Its target is unknown.

The sample in question was CD4+ or CD8+ T cells sorted from blood, obtained in a trial of the OX40 agonist ivuxolimab. The receptor comes from an adult with an advanced solid tumor such as melanoma, head and neck, liver or kidney cancer. V is TRBV19 and J is TRBJ2-1, with D unclear. CDR3 loop: CASNGDYNEQFF. The CDR3 coding sequence is TGTGCCAGTAACGGCGACTACAATGAGCAGTTCTTC.